The 4 T cell receptor beta chains below come from one sample, sequenced in a study of identical twins. TCRdb re-analysed the 5' RACE reads in MiXCR, keeping a single row per CDR3 protein. The sample includes 650,000 to 800,000 distinct CDR3 sequences, roughly 8% of them seen just once. The data also belong to a second study, concerning yellow fever vaccine responses in identical twins.

The material sequenced was PBMCs. The receptors stem from a woman aged 18-29 years in good health.

This clonotype has more than one count but fewer than ten. For the CDR3, the DNA is TGTGCCAGCAGATTAACCACTCGAAGGCTGTATTTT. It translates to CASRLTTRRLYF. V gene TRBV28 combines with J gene TRBJ2-3; D is undetermined. The CDR3 runs to 12 residues. CDR1 MDHEN and CDR2 SYDVKM come from the germline V gene. Trimming cost V 6 bases and J 14 bases, with 18 bases left between them.

The V and J genes are TRBV7-3 and TRBJ2-3; D is uncertain. This CDR3 contains 13 residues. Trimming shortened V by 2 bases and J by 5 bases, and 8 bases separated the two germline ends. Germline CDR1 reads SGHTA; CDR2 reads FQGTGA. CDR3 sequence (DNA): TGTGCCAGCAGCTTATTATATGGAGATACGCAGTATTTT. It translates to CASSLLYGDTQYF.

This clonotype was found many times. The chain recombines TRBV5-1 with TRBJ2-1; 14 bases fit TRBD2. The germline CDR1 and CDR2 sequences are SGHRS and YFSETQ. With 4 bases clipped from V and 6 bases from J, the junction kept 6 bases outside the gene matches. The CDR3 runs 16 residues. As DNA, the CDR3 is TGCGCCAGCAGCGCGGGGGGGACTAGCGGGAGCAATGAGCAGTTCTTC. Protein: CASSAGGTSGSNEQFF.

Ten or more counts support this clonotype. The chain has TRBV10-3 and TRBJ2-1; 10 bases fit TRBD2. Trimming took 11 bases from V and 1 from J; bases not matched to a gene: 8. This CDR3 comprises 15 residues. Germline CDR1 and CDR2: ENHRY and SYGVKD. CDR3 amino acids: CASIAGGQSYNEQFF. CDR3 in DNA: TGTGCCTCAATAGCGGGAGGCCAATCCTACAATGAGCAGTTCTTC.